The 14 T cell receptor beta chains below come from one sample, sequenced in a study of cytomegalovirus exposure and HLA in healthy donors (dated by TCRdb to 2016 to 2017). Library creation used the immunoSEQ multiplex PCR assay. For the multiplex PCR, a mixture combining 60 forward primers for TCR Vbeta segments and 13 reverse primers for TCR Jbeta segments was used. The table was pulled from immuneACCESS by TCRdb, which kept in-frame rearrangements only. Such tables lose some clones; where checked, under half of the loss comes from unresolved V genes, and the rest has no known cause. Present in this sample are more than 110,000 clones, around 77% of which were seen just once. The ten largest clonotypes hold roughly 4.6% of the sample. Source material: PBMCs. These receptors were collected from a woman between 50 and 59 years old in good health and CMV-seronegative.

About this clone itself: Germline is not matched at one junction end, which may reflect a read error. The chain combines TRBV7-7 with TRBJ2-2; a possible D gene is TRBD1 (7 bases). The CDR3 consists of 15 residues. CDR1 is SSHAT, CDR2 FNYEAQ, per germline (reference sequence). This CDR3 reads CASSRQGGTAGELFF. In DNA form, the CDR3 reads TGTGCTAGCAGCCGTCAGGGGGGCACCGCCGGGGAGCTGTTTTTT.

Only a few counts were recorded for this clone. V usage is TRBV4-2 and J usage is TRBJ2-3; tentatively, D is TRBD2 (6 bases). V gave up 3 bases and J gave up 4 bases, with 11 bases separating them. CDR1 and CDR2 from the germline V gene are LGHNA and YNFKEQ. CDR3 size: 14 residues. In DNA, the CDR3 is TGTGCCAGCAGCCACTATCCGGGGGCAGATACGCAGTATTTT. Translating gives CASSHYPGADTQYF.

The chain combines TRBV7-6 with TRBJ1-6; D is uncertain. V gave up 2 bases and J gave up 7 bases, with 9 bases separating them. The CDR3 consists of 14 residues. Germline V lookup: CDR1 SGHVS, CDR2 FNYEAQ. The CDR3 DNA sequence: TGTGCCAGCAGCTTAATGGAGGGAAATTCACCCCTCCACTTT. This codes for CASSLMEGNSPLHF.

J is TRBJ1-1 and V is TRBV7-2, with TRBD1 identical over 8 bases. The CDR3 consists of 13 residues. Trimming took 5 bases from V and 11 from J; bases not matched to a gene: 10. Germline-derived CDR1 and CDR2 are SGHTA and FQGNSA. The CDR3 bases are TGTGCCAGCAGCCAAAACAGGGGGTTCGTGGCTTTCTTT. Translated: CASSQNRGFVAFF.

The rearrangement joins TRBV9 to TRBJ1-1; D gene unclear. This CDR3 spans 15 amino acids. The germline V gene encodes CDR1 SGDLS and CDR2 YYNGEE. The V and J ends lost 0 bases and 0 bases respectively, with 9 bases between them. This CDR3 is CASSVATRMNTEAFF. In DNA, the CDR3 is TGTGCCAGCAGCGTAGCTACCAGGATGAACACTGAAGCTTTCTTT.

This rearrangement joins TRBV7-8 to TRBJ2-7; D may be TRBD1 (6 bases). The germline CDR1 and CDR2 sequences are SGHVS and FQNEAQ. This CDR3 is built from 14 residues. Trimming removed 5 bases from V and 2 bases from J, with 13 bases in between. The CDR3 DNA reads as TGTGCCAGCAGCCCCGGACAGAAAGCCTACGAGCAGTACTTC. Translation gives CASSPGQKAYEQYF.

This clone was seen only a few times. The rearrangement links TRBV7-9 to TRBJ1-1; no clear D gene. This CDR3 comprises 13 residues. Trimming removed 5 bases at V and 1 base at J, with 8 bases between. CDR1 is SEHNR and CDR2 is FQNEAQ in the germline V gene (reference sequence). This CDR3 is CASSQLENTEAFF. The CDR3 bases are TGTGCCAGCAGCCAATTAGAGAACACTGAAGCTTTCTTT.

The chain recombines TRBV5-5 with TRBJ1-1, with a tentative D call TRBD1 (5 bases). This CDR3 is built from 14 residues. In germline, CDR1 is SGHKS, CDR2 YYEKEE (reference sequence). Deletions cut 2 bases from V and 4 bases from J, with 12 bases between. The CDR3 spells CASSFTGGSTEAFF. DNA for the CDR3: TGTGCCAGCAGCTTTACCGGGGGGAGCACTGAAGCTTTCTTT.

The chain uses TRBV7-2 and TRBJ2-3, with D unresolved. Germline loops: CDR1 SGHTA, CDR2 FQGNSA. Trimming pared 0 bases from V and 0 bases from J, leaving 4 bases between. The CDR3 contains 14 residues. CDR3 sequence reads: CASSLARSTDTQYF. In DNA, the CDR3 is TGTGCCAGCAGCTTAGCCCGTAGCACAGATACGCAGTATTTT.

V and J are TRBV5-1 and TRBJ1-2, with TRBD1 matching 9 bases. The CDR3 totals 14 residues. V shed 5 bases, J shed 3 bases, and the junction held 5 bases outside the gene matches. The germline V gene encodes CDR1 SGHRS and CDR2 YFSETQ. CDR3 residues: CASSFDRGDYGYTF. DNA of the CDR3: TGCGCCAGCAGTTTTGACAGGGGGGACTATGGCTACACCTTC.

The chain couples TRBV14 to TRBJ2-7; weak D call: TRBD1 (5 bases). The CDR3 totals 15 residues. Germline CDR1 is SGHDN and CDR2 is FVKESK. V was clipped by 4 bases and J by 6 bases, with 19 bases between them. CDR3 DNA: TGTGCCAGCAGCCCCCCCGGACACGTCTCAGGCGAGCAGTACTTC. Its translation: CASSPPGHVSGEQYF.

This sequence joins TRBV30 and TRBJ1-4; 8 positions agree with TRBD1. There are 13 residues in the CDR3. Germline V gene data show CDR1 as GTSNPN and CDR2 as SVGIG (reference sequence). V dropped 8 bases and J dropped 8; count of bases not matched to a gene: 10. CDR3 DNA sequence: TGTGCCGGGGAAGACAGGGGAAAGGAAAAACTGTTTTTT. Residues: CAGEDRGKEKLFF. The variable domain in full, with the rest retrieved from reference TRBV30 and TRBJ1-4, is SQTIHQWPATLVQPVGSPLSLECTVEGTSNPNLYWYRQAAGRGLQLLFYSVGIGQISSEVPQNLSASRPQDRQFILSSKKLLLSDSGFYLCAGEDRGKEKLFFGSGTQLSVL.

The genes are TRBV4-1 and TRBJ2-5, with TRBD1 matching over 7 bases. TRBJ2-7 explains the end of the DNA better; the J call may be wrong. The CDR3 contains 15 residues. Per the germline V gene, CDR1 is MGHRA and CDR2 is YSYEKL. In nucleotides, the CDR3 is TGCGCCAGCAGCGAAATGGCGCGAGGGGGCGACGAGCAGTACTTC. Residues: CASSEMARGGDEQYF.

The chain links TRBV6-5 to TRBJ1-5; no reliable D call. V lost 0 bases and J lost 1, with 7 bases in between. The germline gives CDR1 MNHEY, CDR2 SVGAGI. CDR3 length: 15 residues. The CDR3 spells CASSYSGGSNQPQHF. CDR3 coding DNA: TGTGCCAGCAGTTACTCTGGAGGGAGCAATCAGCCCCAGCATTTT.